This T cell receptor beta chain emerged from a study of blood T cell repertoires in COVID-19 (dated by TCRdb to the early 2020s). Some background on the complete study: Samples covering the acute and convalescent phases of COVID-19 were provided by collaborators in the United States, Italy and Spain. The repertoires were released in a freely available public database meant as a resource for research on the immune response to SARS-CoV-2. The material from the prospective study consisted of cDNA or gDNA derived from T cells, B-cell-depleted T cells, or PBMCs. Deeply sampled blood TCRbeta repertoires from subjects exposed to, actively infected with, or recovered from COVID-19 were included in the dataset. Samples were obtained from the ongoing ImmuneRACE study (first 160 participants) and from some 1,200 subjects provided by 6 global collaborators. HLA class I and class II types, where available, came from metadata supplied by the sample provider rather than from assay-based typing. The sample metadata nearly always contained a de-identified subject ID, COVID-19 status, age in years and sex. Overall study results and their limits: The quantity of clinical and demographic metadata differed by source and by participant and was supplied without curation.

The CDR3 contains 15 residues, cysteine and phenylalanine counted. Only the CDR3 region is kept as DNA, spanning 45 bases read in frame from base 1. After removal of 2 bases from V and 6 bases from J, the junction retains 4 bases not matched to a gene. CDR1 SEHNR and CDR2 FQNEAQ were looked up in the germline V gene (reference sequence). The immunoSEQ Assay, a bias-controlled multiplex PCR, was used to amplify TCRbeta CDR3 regions from genomic DNA. Per the original workflow: The number of nucleated cells in each sample was estimated from the amplification of reference gene primers within the assay. To quantify the absolute abundance of each unique TCRbeta CDR3 rearrangement, sequence reads were collapsed and filtered. Productive Simpson clonality was computed per sample as the square root of Simpson's diversity index over productive rearrangements. What TCRdb holds here is the immuneACCESS table cut down to in-frame rearrangements. Part of the clones is not present; checked against another copy, under half of the missing clones reflect an unresolved V gene, and the others are unexplained. The V and J calls and clone size were taken over from that table, and D and trimming were inferred from the DNA. Recorded for this sample are tens of thousands of clones; 82% of them occurred a single time. The ten biggest clones cover around 15% of the sample.

Collaborating institutions collected whole blood in K2EDTA tubes following their own protocols. For TCRbeta analysis, collaborator samples were shipped as frozen whole blood, as isolated PBMCs, or as DNA extracted from either sample type. Concerning this clone: Its antigen is unknown. No base quality information exists; no much larger clone differs at one position.

The sequencing sample was made of peripheral blood. The chain is assembled from TRBV7-9 and TRBJ2-3; 11 junctional bases match TRBD2. The clonotype comes from a woman of 80 years or more with acute or convalescent COVID-19. The CDR3 protein: CASSLTSGSADTQYF. In nucleotides, the sequence is TGTGCCAGCAGCTTAACTAGCGGGAGTGCGGATACGCAGTATTTT. Full variable domain (CDR3 extended with the reference TRBV7-9 and TRBJ2-3 proteins): DTGVSQNPRHKITKRGQNVTFRCDPISEHNRLYWYRQTLGQGPEFLTYFQNEAQLEKSRLLSDRFSAERPKGSFSTLEIQRTEQGDSAMYLCASSLTSGSADTQYFGPGTRLTVL.